This T cell receptor beta chain was observed in a study of blood T cell repertoires in COVID-19. TCRdb's table, derived via immunoSEQ multiplex PCR, lists solely in-frame clones and lacks some. The table includes under 250,000 clones, over 70% detected once. V lost 0 bases and J 6 bases, leaving 4 bases between the germline ends. This CDR3 is 13 amino acids long. Germline V CDR1 and CDR2: SGDLS, YYNGEE. In regard to this clone: Other DNA sequences in this specimen translate into the identical CDR3.

The sequenced sample was peripheral blood. The sequence came from a man in his forties or fifties with active or convalescent COVID-19. This chain uses TRBV9 with TRBJ1-6, with D unresolved. The CDR3 nucleotides read TGTGCCAGCAGCGTAGTCAGTAATTCACCCCTCCACTTT. It specifies CASSVVSNSPLHF.